This T cell receptor (beta chain) was recorded in a study of blood T cells in healthy people across ages. The sample holds a few counts of this clonotype. The antigen is not known. Findings of the study overall: PBMCs that were unsorted prevented a conclusive naive versus antigen-experienced comparison.

The use of a sample-barcoded 5' primer and a J-beta primer mix characterized a second PCR of roughly 7 to 12 cycles. MiXCR, applied by TCRdb to the 5' RACE reads, yields one record per CDR3 protein. The sample shows about 700,000 distinct CDR3 sequences, 32% of them seen only once. V was clipped by 1 base and J by 2 bases; unmatched bases: 10. The CDR3 loop spans 18 amino acids. Germline V gives CDR1 DFQATT, CDR2 SNEGSKA (reference sequence). The sample consisted of blood. The source of this sequence is a woman older than 75 in good health. The chain recombines TRBV20-1 with TRBJ2-1; 11 bases are shared with TRBD2. CDR3 amino acids: CSARVPSSGRPPYNEQFF. CDR3 nucleotide sequence: TGCAGTGCTAGAGTCCCATCTAGCGGGAGGCCCCCCTACAATGAGCAGTTCTTC.